This T cell receptor beta chain was captured by sequencing in a study of OX40 agonist ivuxolimab in advanced cancers. Overall study: Males comprised 70% to 85% of the group, whose mean age was roughly 60 years (range roughly 20 to 85). Partial responses occurred in three patients (one hepatocellular carcinoma, two cutaneous melanoma).

Germline lookup yields CDR1 SGHVS and CDR2 FQNEAQ. CDR3 length: 14 amino acids. V lost 2 bases and J 5 bases, leaving 9 bases between the germline ends. This table comes from immunoSEQ multiplex PCR, and its TCRdb copy is limited to in-frame clones, with some not included. The sample contains under 70,000 clones, roughly 89% of which appear only once. This TCR derives from an adult with an advanced solid tumor such as melanoma, head and neck, liver or kidney cancer. Sample: CD4+ or CD8+ T cells sorted from blood, taken in a trial of the OX40 agonist ivuxolimab. This chain links TRBV7-8 with TRBJ2-2; no reliable D call. CDR3 loop: CASSLKAMTGELFF. The CDR3 bases are TGTGCCAGCAGCTTAAAAGCAATGACCGGGGAGCTGTTTTTT.